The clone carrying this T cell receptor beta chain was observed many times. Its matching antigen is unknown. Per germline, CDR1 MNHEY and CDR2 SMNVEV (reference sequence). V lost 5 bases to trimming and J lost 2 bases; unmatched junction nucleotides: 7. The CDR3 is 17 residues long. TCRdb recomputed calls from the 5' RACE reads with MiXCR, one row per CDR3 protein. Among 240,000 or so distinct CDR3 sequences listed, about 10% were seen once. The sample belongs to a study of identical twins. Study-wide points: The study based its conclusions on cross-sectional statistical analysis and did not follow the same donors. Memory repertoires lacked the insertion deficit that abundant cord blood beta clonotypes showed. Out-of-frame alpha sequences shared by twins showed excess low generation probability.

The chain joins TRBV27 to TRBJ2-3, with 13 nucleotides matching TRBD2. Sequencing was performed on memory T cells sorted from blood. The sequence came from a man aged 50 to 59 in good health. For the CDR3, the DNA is TGTGCCAGCAGTCCGGCGGGACTAGCGGGGCTCACAGATACGCAGTATTTT. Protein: CASSPAGLAGLTDTQYF.